The clone carrying this T cell receptor beta chain was detected many times. Antigen specificity is unknown. These data originate in a study of T cells in Graves' hyperthyroidism and ophthalmopathy. Hyperthyroidism had been newly diagnosed in patients aged 18 to 65, and its duration was under 2 months. V was clipped by 0 bases and J by 1 base, with 9 bases between them. Germline lookup yields CDR1 LGHDT and CDR2 YNNKEL (reference sequence). The CDR3 is 15 amino acids. Broader study findings: Most thyroid clonotypes expanded above 0.001 were also detected in blood.

Authors of the study amplified TCR beta CDR3 regions from RNA transcripts. HTBI primers were the set used in a first-round RT-PCR of the TCR CDR3. TCRdb reprocessed the multiplex PCR reads with MiXCR, giving one entry per CDR3 protein. The table has more than 350,000 distinct CDR3 sequences, 17% seen once. The chain recombines TRBV3-1 with TRBJ1-1, with D possibly matching TRBD1 (5 bases). The source of this sequence is a woman aged 25-40 years with Graves' hyperthyroidism that later progressed to Graves' ophthalmopathy. Sequenced: blood. The CDR3 sequence: CASSQEGLRNTEAFF. The CDR3 DNA follows: TGTGCCAGCAGCCAAGAGGGGCTACGGAACACTGAAGCTTTCTTT.